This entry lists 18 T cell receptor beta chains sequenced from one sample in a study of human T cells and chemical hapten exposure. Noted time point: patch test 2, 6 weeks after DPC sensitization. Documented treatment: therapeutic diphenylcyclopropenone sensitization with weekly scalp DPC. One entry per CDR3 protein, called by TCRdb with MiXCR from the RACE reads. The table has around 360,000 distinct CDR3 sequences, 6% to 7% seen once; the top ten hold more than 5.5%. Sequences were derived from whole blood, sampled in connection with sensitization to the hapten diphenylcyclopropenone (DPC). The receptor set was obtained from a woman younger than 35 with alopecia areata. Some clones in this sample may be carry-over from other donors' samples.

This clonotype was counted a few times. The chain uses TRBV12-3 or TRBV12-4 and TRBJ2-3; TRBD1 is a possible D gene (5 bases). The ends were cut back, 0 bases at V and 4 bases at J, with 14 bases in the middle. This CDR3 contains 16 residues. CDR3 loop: CASSLAHSRDADTQYF. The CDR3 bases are TGTGCCAGCAGTTTAGCGCATTCCAGGGATGCAGATACGCAGTATTTT.

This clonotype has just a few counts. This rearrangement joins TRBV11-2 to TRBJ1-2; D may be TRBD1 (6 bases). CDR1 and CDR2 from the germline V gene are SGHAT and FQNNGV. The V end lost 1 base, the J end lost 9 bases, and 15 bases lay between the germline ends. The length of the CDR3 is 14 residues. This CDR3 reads CASSLVSGGRSYTF. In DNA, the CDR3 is TGTGCCAGCAGCTTAGTATCCGGGGGCAGGAGCTACACCTTC.

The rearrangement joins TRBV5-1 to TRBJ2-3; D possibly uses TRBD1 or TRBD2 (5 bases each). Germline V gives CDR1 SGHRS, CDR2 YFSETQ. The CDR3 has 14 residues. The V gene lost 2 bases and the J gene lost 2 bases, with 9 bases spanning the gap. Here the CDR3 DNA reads TGCGCCAGCAGCTTCGGGGCACACACAGATACGCAGTATTTT. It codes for CASSFGAHTDTQYF.

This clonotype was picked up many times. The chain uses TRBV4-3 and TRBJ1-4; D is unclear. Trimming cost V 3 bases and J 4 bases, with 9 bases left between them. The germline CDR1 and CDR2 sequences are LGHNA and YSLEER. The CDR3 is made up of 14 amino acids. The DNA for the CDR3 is TGCGCCAGCAGCCAGGTCGGGCGTAATGAAAAACTGTTTTTT. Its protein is CASSQVGRNEKLFF.

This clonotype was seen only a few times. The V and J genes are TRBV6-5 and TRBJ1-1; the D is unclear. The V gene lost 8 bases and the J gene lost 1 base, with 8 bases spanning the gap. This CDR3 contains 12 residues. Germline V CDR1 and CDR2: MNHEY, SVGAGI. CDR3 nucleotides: TGTGCCAGCGTTAACACGAACACTGAAGCTTTCTTT. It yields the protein CASVNTNTEAFF.

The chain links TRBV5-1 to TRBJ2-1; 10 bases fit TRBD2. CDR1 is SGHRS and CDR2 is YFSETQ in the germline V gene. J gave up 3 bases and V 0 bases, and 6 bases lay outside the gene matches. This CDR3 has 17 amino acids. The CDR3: CASSLVSAGGLYNEQFF. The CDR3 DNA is TGCGCCAGCAGCTTGGTATCAGCGGGGGGGCTCTACAATGAGCAGTTCTTC.

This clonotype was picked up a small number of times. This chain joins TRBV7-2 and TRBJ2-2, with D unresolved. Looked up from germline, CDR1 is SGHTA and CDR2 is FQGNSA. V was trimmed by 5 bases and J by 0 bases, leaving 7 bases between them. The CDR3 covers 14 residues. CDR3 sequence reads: CASSERPNTGELFF. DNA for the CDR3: TGTGCCAGCAGCGAACGGCCGAACACCGGGGAGCTGTTTTTT. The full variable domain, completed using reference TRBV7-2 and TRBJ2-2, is GAGVSQSPSNKVTEKGKDVELRCDPISGHTALYWYRQSLGQGLEFLIYFQGNSAPDKSGLPSDRFSAERTGGSVSTLTIQRTQQEDSAVYLCASSERPNTGELFFGEGSRLTVL.

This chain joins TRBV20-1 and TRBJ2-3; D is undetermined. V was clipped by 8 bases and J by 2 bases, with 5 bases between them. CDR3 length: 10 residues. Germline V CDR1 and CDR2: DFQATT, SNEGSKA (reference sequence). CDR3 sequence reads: CSFYTDTQYF. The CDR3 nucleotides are TGCAGTTTTTACACAGATACGCAGTATTTT.

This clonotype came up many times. The CDR3 nucleotides are TGTGCCAGCACCGGGACAGGGAGTTATTTTAGCTATGGCTACACCTTC. Its translation is CASTGTGSYFSYGYTF. The chain is built from TRBV6-5 and TRBJ1-2; 9 nucleotides match TRBD1. The germline V gene encodes CDR1 MNHEY and CDR2 SVGAGI. CDR3 length: 16 residues. The junction had 13 bases not matched to a gene; V was cut back by 7 bases and J by 4 bases.

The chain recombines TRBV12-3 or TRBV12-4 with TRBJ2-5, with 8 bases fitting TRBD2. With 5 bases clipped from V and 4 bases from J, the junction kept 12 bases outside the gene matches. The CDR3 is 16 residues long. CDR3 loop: CASSTEDRGGTETQYF. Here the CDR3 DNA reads TGTGCCAGCAGTACCGAGGACCGGGGGGGCACAGAGACCCAGTACTTC.

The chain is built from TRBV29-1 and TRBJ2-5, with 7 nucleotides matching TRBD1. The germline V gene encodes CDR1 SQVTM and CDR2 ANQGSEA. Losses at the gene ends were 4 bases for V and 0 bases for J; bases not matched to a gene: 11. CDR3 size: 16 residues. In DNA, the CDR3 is TGCAGCGTTGCCACTGGACCGACAGGGTACCAAGAGACCCAGTACTTC. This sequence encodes CSVATGPTGYQETQYF.

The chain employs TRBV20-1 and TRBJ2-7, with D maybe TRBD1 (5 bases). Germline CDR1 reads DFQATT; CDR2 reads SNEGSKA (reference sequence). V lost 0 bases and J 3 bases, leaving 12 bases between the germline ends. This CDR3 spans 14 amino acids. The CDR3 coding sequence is TGCAGTGCTAGAGACAGGGTGTACTACTACGAGCAGTACTTC. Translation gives CSARDRVYYYEQYF.

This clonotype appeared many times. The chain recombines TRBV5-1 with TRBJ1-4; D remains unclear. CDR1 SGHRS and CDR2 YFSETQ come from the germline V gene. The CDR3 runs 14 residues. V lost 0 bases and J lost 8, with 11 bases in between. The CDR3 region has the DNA TGCGCCAGCAGCTTGGATATGGTCGGGGAAAAACTGTTTTTT. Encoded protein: CASSLDMVGEKLFF.

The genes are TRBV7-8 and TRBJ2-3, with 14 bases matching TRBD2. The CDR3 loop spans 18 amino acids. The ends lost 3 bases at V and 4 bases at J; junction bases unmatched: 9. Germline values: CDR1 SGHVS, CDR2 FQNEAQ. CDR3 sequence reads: CASSFSGTSGGSPDTQYF. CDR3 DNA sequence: TGTGCCAGCAGCTTTTCCGGGACTAGCGGGGGATCTCCAGATACGCAGTATTTT.

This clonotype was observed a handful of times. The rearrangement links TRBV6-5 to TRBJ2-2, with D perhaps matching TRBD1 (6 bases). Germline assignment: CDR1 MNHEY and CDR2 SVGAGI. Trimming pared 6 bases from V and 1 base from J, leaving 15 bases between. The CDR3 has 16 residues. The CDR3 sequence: CASSRRPGQNTGELFF. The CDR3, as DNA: TGTGCCAGCAGCCGGCGTCCGGGACAGAACACCGGGGAGCTGTTTTTT.

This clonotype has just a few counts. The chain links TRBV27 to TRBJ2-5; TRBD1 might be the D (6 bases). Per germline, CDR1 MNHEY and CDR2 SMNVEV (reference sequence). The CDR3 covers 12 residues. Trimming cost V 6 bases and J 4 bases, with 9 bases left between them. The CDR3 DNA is TGTGCCAGCAGGGCCAGGGGAGAGACCCAGTACTTC. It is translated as CASRARGETQYF.

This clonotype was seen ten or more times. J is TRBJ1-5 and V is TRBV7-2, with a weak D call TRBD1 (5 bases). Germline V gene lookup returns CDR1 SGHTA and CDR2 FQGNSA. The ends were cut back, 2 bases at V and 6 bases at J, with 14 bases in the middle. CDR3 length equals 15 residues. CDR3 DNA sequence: TGTGCCAGCAGCTTAATGGGGGAGTCTAGTCAGCCCCAGCATTTT. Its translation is CASSLMGESSQPQHF.

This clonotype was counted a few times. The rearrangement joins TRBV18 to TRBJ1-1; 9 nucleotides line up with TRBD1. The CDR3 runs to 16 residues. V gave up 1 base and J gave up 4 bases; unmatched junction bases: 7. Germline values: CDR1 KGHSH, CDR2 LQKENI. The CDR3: CASSPLTGGVGTEAFF. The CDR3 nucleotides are TGTGCCAGCTCACCACTCACAGGGGGCGTGGGCACTGAAGCTTTCTTT.